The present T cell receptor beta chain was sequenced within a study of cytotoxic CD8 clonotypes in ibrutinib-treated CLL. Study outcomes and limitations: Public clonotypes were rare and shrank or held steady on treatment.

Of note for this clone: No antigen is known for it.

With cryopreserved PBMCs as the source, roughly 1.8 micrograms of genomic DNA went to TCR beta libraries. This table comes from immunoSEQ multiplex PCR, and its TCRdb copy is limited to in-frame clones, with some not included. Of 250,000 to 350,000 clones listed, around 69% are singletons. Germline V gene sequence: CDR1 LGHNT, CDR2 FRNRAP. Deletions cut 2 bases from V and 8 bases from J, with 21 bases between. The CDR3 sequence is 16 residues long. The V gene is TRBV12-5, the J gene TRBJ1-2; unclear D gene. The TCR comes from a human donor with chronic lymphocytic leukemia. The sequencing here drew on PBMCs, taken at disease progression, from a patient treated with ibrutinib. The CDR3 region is CASGLWAGYSVGGYTF. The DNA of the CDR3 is TGTGCTAGTGGTTTGTGGGCTGGCTATTCGGTGGGAGGCTACACCTTC.